Listed below are T cell receptor beta chains from one sample, sequenced in a study of blood T cell repertoires in COVID-19. The assay was immunoSEQ multiplex PCR, and TCRdb's table has in-frame clones only and misses some. The table includes roughly 400,000 clones, roughly 88% detected once. Sequenced material: PBMCs or T cells enriched from blood (not recorded which). Receptors originate from a woman in her thirties or forties with acute COVID-19. CDR3s include the opening cysteine and the closing phenylalanine or tryptophan. D genes are given only for firm matches. Expanded clones get a size class; other rows say once, few or many, or leave the size out.

>TRBV2|14|TRBJ1-2|.|.
TGTGCCAGCAGTGAACGAGGGATCCGGGGTGGCTACACCTTC
CASSERGIRGGYTF
>TRBV6-5|12|TRBJ1-1|.|.
TGTGCCAGCAGTAGGGGTGAGACTGAAGCTTTCTTT
CASSRGETEAFF
>TRBV3-1/TRBV3-2|15|TRBJ1-5|.|.
TGTGCCAGCAGCCAAGGGGGGGAGGGGTATCAGCCCCAGCATTTT
CASSQGGEGYQPQHF
>TRBV9|15|TRBJ2-2|few|TRBD1
TGTGCCAGCAGCGTAGGGACAGGACCCACCGGGGAGCTGTTTTTT
CASSVGTGPTGELFF
>TRBV12-2|17|TRBJ2-3|.|.
TGTGCAAGTCGCTTAGCGCTTACTAGCGGGGATCTAGATACGCAGTATTTT
CASRLALTSGDLDTQYF
>TRBV3-1/TRBV3-2|15|TRBJ1-2|.|.
TGTGCCAGCAGCCAAGAGTATGGGGCGCAGGGCGGCTACACCTTC
CASSQEYGAQGGYTF
>TRBV4-1|13|TRBJ1-2|.|.
TGCGCCAGCAGCCAGCATCTTCAGGGGGGCTACACCTTC
CASSQHLQGGYTF
>TRBV29-1|13|TRBJ1-1|.|.
TGCAGCGTTGTGGAGACAGATAACACTGAAGCTTTCTTT
CSVVETDNTEAFF
>TRBV19|14|TRBJ2-3|.|.
TGTGCCAGTAGTTTTTCTCACAGGGAAGGAAGTACGTATTTT
CASSFSHREGSTYF
>TRBV2|13|TRBJ2-1|.|.
TGTGCCAGCAAGGGGGGGCCTTCCAATGAGCAGTTCTTC
CASKGGPSNEQFF
>TRBV29-1|11|TRBJ2-5|.|.
TGCAGCGTTTTATTTCGGGAGACCCAGTACTTC
CSVLFRETQYF
>TRBV29-1|13|TRBJ2-1|.|.
TGCAGTGCATCGGGGAGCTCCTACAATGAGCAGTTCTTC
CSASGSSYNEQFF
>TRBV20-1|13|TRBJ1-2|.|TRBD1
TGCAGTGCTAGTTCAGGGGGCTTTGCTGGCTACACCTTC
CSASSGGFAGYTF
>TRBV9|14|TRBJ2-3|.|TRBD2
TGTGCCAGCAGCCGAGTGGGGGGAGGGGATACGCAGTATTTT
CASSRVGGGDTQYF
>TRBV12-3/TRBV12-4|13|TRBJ2-2|.|.
TGTGCCAGCAGTTGGTTACGGTCCGGGGAGCTGTTTTTT
CASSWLRSGELFF
>TRBV4-1|15|TRBJ2-5|.|TRBD2
TGCGCCAGCAGCCGGTCGCGGGGGGATCAAGAGACCCAGTACTTC
CASSRSRGDQETQYF